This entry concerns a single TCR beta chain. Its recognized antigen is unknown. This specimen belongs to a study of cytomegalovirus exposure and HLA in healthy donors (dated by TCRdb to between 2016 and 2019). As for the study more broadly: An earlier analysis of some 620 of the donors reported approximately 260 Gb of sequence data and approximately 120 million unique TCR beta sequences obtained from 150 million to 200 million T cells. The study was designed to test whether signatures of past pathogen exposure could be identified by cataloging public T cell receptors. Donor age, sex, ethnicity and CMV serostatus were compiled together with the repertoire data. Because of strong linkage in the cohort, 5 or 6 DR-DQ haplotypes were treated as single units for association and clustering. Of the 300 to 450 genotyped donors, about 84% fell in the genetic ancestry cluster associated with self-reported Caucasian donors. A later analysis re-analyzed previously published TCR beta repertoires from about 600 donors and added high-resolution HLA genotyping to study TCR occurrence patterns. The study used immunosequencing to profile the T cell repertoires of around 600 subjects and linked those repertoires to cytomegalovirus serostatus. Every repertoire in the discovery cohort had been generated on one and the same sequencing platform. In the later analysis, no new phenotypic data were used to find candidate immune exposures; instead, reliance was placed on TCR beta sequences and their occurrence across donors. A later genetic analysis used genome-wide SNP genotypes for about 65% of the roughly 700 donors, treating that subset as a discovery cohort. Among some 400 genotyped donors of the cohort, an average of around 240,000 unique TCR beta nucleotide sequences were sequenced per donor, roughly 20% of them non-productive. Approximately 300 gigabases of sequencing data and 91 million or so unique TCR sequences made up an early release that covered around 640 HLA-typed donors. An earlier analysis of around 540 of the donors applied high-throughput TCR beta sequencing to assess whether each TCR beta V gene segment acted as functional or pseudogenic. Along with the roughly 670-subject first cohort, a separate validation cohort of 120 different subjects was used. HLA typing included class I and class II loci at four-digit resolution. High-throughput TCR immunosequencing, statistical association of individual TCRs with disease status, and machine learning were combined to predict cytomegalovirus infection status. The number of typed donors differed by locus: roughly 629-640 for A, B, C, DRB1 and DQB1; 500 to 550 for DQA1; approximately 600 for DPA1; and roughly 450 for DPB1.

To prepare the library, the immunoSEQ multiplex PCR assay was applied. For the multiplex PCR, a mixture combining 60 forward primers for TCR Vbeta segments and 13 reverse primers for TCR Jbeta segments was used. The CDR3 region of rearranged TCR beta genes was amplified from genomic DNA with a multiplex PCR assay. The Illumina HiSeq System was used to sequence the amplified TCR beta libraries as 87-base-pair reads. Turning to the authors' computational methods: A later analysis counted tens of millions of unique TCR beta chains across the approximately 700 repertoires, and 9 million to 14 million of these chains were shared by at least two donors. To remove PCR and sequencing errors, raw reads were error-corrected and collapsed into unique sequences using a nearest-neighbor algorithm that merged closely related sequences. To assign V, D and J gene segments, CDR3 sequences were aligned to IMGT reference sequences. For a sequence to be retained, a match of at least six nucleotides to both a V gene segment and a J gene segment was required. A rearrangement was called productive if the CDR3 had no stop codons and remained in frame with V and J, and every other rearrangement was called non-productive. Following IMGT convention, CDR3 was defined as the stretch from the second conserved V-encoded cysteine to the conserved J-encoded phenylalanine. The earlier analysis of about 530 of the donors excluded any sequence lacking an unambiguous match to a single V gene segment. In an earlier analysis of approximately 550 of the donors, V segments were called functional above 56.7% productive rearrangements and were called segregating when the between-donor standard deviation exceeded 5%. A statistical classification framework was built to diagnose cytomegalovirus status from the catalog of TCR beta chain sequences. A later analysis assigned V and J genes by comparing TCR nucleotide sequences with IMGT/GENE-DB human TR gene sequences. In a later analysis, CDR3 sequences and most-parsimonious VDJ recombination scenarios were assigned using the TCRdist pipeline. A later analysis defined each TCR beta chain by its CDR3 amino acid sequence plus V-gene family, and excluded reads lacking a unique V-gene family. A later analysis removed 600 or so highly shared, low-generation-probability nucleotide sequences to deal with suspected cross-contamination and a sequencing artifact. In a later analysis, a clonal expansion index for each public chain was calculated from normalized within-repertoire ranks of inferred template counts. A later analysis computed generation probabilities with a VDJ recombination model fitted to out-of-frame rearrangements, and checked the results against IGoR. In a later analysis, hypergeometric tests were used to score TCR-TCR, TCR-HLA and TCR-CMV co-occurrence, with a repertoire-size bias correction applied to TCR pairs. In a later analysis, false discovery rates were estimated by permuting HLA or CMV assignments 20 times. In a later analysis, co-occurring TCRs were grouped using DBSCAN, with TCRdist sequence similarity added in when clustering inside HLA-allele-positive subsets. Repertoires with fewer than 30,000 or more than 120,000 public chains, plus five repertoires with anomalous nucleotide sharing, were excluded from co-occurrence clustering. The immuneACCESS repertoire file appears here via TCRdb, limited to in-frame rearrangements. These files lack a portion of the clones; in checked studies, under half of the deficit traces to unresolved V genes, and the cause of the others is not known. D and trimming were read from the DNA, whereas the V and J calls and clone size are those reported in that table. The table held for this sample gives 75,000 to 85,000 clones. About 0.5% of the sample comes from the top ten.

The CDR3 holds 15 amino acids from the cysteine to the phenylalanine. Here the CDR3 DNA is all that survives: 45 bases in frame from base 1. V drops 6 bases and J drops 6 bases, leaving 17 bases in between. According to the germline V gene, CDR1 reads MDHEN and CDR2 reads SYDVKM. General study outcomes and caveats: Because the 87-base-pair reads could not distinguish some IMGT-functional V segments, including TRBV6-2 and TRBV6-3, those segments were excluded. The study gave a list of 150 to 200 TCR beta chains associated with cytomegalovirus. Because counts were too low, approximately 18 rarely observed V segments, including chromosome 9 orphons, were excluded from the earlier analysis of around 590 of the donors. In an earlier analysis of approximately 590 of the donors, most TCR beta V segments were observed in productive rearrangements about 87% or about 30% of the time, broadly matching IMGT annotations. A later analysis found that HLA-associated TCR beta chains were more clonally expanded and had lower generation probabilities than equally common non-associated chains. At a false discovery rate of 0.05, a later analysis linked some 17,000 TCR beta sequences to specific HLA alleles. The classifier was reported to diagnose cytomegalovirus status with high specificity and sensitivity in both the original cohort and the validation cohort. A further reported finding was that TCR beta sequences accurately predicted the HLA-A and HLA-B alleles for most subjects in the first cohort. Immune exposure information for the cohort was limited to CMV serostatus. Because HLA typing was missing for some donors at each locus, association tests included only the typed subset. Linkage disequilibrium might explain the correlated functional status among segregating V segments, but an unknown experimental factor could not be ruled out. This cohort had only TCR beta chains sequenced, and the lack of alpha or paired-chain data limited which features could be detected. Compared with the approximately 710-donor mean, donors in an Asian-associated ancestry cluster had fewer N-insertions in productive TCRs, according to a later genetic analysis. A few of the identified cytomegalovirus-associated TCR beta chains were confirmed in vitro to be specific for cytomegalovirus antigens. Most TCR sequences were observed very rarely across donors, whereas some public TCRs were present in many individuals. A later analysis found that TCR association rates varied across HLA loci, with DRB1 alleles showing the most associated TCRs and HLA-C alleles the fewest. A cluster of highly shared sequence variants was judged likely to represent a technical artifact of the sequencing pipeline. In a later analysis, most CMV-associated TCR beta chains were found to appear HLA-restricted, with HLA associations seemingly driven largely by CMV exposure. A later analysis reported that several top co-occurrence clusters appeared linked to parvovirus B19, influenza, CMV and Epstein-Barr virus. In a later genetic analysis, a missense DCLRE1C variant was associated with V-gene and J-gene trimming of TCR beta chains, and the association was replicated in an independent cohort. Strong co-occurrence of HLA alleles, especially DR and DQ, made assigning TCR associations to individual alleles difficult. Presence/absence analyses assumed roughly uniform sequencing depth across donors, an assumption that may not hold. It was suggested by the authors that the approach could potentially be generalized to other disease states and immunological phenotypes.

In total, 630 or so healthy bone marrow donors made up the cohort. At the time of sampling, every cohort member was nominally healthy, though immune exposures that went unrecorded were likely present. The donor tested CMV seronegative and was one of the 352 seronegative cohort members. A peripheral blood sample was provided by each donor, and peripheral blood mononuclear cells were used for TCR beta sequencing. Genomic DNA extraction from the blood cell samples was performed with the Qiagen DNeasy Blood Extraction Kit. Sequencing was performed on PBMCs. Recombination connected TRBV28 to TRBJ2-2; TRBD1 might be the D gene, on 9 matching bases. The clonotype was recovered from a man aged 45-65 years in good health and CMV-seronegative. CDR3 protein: CASSRGGTGSGELFF. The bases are TGTGCCAGCAGCCGCGGGGGGACAGGGTCCGGGGAGCTGTTTTTT.